This TCR beta chain was obtained from a study of OX40 agonist ivuxolimab in advanced cancers. About the research overall: Patients received ivuxolimab, an agonistic anti-OX40 (CD134) antibody. Patients in dose escalation had liver, melanoma, kidney or head and neck cancers. Points from the study as a whole: What antigens the expanded peripheral T cells recognized was never established.

For this clone: Its antigen is unidentified.

V trimming: 6 bases; J trimming: 2 bases; junction bases outside the gene matches: 14. CDR3 length: 18 residues. Assay: immunoSEQ multiplex PCR; the TCRdb copy retains only in-frame clones and omits some. The sample has roughly 70,000 clones; just over 85% are singletons. V usage is TRBV23-1 and J usage is TRBJ2-1; 9 bases line up with TRBD1. TRBV23-1 is an open reading frame whose function is uncertain. Sequencing was performed on CD4+ or CD8+ T cells sorted from blood, taken in a trial of the OX40 agonist ivuxolimab. The clonotype was recovered from an adult with an advanced solid tumor such as melanoma, head and neck, liver or kidney cancer. CDR3 sequence reads: CASRDRGYVQQTYNEQFF. DNA of the CDR3: TGCGCCAGCAGGGACAGGGGTTACGTCCAACAGACCTACAATGAGCAGTTCTTC.